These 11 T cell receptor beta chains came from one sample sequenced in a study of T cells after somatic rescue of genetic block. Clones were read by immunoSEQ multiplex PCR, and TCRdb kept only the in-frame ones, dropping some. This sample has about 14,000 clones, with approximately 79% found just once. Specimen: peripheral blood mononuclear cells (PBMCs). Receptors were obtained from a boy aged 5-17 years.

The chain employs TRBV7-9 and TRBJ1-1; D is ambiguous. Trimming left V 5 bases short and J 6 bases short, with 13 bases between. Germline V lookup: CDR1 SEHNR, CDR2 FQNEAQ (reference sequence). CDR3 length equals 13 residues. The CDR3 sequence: CASSTRRGSEAFF. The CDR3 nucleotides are TGTGCCAGCAGCACCCGGAGAGGGTCTGAAGCTTTCTTT.

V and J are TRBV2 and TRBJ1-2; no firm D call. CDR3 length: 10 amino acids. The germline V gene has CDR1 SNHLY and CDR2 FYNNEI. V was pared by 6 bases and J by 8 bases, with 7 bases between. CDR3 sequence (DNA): TGTGCCAGCAGATCTGTAGGCTACACCTTC. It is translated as CASRSVGYTF.

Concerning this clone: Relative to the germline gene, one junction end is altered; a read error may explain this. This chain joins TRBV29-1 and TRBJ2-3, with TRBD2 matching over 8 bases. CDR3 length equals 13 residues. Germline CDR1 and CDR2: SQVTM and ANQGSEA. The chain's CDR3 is CSAEAGAEDTQYF. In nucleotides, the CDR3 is TGCAGCGCTGAAGCGGGGGCGGAGGATACGCAGTATTTT.

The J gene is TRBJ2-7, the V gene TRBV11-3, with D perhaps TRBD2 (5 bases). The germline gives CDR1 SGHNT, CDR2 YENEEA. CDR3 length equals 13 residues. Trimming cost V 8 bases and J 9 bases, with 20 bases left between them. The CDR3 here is CASARRRHPGQYF. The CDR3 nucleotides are TGTGCCAGCGCCCGAAGGAGGCATCCGGGGCAGTACTTC.

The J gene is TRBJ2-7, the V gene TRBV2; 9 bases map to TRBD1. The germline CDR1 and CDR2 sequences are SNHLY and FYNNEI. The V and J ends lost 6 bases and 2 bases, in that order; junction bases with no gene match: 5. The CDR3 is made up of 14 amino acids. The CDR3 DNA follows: TGTGCCAGCAGGCGACAGGGGGGGCCCTACGAGCAGTACTTC. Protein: CASRRQGGPYEQYF.

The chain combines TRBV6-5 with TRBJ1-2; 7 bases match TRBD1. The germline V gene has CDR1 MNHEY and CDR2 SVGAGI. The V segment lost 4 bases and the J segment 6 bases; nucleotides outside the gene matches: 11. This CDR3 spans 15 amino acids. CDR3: CASSSPPGGRNGYTF. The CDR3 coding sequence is TGTGCCAGCAGTTCCCCCCCAGGGGGAAGGAATGGCTACACCTTC.

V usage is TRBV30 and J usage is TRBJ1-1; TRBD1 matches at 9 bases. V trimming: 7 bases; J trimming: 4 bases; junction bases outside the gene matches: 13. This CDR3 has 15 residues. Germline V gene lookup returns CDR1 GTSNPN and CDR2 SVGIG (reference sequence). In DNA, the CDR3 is TGTGCCTCTCGACAGGGGGAGGTACAGAGCACTGAAGCTTTCTTT. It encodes CASRQGEVQSTEAFF.

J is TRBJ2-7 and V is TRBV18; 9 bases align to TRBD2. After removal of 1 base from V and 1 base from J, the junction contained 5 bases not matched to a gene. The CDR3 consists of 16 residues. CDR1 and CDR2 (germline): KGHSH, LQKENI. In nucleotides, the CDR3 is TGTGCCAGCTCACCACGCGGGCTAGCGGGATCCTACGAGCAGTACTTC. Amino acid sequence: CASSPRGLAGSYEQYF.

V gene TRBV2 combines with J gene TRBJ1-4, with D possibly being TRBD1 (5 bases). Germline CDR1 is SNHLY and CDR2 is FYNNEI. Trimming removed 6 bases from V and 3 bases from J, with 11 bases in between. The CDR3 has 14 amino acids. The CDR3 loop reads CASRRGSANEKLFF. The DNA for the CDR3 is TGTGCCAGCAGGAGGGGATCGGCTAATGAAAAACTGTTTTTT.

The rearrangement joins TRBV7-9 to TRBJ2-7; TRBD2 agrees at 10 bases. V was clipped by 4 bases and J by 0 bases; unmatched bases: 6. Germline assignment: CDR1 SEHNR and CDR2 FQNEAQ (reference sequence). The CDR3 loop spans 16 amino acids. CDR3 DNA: TGTGCCAGCAGCTACGCCCTAGCGGGGGCCTCCTACGAGCAGTACTTC. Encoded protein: CASSYALAGASYEQYF.

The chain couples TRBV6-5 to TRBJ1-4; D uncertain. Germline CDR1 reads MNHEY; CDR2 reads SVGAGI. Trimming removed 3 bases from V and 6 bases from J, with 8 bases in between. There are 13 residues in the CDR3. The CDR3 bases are TGTGCCAGCAGTTATACCGCCCATGAAAAACTGTTTTTT. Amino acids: CASSYTAHEKLFF.